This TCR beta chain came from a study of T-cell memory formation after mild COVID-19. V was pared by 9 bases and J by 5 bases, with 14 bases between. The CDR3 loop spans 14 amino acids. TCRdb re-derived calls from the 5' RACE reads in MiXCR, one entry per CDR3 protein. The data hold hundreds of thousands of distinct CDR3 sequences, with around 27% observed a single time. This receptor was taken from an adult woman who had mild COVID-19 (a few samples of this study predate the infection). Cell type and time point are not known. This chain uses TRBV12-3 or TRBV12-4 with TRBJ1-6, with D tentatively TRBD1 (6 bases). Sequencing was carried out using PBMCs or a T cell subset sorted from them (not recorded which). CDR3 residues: CASTLGGNNSPLHF. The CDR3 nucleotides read TGTGCCAGTACACTGGGGGGCAATAATTCACCCCTCCACTTT.